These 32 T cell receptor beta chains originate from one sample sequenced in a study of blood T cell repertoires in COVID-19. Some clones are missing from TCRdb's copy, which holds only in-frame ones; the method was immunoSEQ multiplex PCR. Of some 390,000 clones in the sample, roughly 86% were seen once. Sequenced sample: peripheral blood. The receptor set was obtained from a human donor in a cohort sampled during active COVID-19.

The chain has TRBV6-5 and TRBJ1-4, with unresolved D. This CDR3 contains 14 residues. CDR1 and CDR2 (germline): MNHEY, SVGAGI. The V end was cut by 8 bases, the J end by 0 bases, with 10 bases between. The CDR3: CASRYSATNEKLFF. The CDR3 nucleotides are TGTGCCAGCCGATACAGTGCAACTAATGAAAAACTGTTTTTT.

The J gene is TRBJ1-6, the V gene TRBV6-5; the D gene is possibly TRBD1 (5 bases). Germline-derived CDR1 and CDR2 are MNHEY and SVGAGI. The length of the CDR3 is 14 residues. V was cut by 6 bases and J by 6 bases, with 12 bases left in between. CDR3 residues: CASRPGQINSPLHF. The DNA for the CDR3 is TGTGCCAGCAGGCCTGGACAAATTAATTCACCCCTCCACTTT.

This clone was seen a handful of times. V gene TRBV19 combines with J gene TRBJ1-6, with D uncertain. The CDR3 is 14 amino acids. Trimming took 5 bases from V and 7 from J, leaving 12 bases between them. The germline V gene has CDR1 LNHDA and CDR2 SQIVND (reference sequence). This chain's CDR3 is CASSDVGLNSPLHF. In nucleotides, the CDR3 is TGTGCCAGTAGTGATGTGGGCCTCAATTCACCCCTCCACTTT. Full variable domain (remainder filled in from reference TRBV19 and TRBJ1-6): DGGITQSPKYLFRKEGQNVTLSCEQNLNHDAMYWYRQDPGQGLRLIYYSQIVNDFQKGDIAEGYSVSREKKESFPLTVTSAQKNPTAFYLCASSDVGLNSPLHFGNGTRLTVT.

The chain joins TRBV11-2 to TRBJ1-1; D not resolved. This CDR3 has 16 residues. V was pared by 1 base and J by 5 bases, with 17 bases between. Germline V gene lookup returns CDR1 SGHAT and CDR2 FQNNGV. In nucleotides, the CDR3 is TGTGCCAGCAGCTTAGTAGTCGGTTCGCAGAGGACTGAAGCTTTCTTT. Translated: CASSLVVGSQRTEAFF.

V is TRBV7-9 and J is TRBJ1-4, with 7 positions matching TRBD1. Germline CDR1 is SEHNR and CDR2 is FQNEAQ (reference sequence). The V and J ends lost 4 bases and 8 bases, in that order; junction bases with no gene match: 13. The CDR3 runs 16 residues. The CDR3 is CASSSQGGQAGEKLFF. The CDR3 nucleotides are TGTGCCAGCAGCTCCCAAGGAGGACAGGCAGGGGAAAAACTGTTTTTT.

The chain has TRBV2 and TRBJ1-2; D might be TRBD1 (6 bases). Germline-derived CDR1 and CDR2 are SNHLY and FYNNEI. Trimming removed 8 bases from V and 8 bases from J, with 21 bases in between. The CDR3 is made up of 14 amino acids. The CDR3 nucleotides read TGTGCCAGCCAGACCCAAGACAGGCCTTGGGGCTACACCTTC. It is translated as CASQTQDRPWGYTF.

CDR3 loop: CASSSGGEVWRGYTF. The CDR3 coding sequence is TGTGCCAGTAGTTCTGGGGGCGAGGTTTGGCGTGGCTACACCTTC. The chain recombines TRBV19 with TRBJ1-2; TRBD1 might be the D (6 bases). Germline assignment: CDR1 LNHDA and CDR2 SQIVND (reference sequence). The CDR3 contains 15 residues. V dropped 5 bases and J dropped 7 bases, with 20 bases sitting between them.

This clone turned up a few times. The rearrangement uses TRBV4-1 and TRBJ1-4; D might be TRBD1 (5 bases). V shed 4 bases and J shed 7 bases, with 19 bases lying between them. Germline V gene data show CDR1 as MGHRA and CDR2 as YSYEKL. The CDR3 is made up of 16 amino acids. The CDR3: CASSPLEGREAEKLFF. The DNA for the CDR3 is TGCGCCAGCAGCCCTTTGGAAGGCAGGGAGGCTGAAAAACTGTTTTTT.

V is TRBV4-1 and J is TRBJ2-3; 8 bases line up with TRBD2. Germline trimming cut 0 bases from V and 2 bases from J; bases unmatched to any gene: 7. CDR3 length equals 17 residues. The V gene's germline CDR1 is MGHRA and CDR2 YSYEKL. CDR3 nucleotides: TGCGCCAGCAGCCAAGATCCAGCGGGGGTTTACACAGATACGCAGTATTTT. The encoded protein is CASSQDPAGVYTDTQYF.

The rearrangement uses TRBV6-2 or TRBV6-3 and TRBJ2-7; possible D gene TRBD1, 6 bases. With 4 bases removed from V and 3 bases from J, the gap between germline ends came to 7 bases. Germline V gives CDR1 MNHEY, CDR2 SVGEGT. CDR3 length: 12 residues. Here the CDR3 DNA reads TGTGCCAGCAGTTTCAGGGGCTACGAGCAGTACTTC. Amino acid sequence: CASSFRGYEQYF.

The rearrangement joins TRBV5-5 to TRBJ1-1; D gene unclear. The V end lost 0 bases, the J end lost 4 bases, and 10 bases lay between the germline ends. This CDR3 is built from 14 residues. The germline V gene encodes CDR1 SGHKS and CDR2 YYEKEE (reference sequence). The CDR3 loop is CASSLAARGTEAFF. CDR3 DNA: TGTGCCAGCAGCTTGGCAGCCCGGGGCACTGAAGCTTTCTTT.

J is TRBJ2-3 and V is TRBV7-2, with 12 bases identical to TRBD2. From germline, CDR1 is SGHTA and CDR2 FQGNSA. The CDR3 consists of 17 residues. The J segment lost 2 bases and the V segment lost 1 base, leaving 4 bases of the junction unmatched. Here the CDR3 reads CASSLGLAGGSTDTQYF. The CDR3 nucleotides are TGTGCCAGCAGCTTAGGGCTAGCGGGAGGGTCCACAGATACGCAGTATTTT.

CDR3 sequence: CASISSRPGANVLTF. In DNA form, the CDR3 reads TGTGCCAGCATTTCCTCTCGTCCTGGGGCCAACGTCCTGACTTTC. The chain links TRBV6-5 to TRBJ2-6; D is undetermined. The CDR3 extends over 15 amino acids. Germline loops: CDR1 MNHEY, CDR2 SVGAGI. V dropped 7 bases and J dropped 2 bases, with 12 bases sitting between them.

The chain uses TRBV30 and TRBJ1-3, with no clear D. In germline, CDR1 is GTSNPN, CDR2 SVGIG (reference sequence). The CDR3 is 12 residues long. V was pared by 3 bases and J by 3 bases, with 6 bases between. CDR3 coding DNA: TGTGCCTGGAGCTATAGTGGAAACACCATATATTTT. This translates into CAWSYSGNTIYF.

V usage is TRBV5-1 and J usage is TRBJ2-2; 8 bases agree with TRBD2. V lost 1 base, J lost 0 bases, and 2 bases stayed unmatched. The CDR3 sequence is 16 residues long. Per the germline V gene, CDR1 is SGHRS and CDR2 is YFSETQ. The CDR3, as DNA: TGCGCCAGCAGCTTGCAAGCGGGAGCGAACACCGGGGAGCTGTTTTTT. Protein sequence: CASSLQAGANTGELFF.

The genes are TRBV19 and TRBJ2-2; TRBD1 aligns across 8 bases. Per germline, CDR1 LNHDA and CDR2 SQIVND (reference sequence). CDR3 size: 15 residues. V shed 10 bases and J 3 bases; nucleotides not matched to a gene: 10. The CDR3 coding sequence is TGTGCCATCTCTCTGGGGACAGGTCACACCGGGGAGCTGTTTTTT. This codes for CAISLGTGHTGELFF.

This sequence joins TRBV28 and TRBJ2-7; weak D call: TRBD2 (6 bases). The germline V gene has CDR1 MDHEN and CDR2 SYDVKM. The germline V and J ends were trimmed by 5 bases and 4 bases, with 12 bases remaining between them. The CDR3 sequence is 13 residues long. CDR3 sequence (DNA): TGTGCCAGCAGTCCCGGGACTTCATACGAGCAGTACTTC. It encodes CASSPGTSYEQYF.

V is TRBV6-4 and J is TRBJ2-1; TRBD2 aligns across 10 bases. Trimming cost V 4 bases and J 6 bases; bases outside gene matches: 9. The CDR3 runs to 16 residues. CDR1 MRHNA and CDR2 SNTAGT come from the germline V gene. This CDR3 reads CASSGFSGGAPNEQFF. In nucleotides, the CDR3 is TGTGCCAGCAGTGGATTCAGCGGGGGGGCTCCCAATGAGCAGTTCTTC.

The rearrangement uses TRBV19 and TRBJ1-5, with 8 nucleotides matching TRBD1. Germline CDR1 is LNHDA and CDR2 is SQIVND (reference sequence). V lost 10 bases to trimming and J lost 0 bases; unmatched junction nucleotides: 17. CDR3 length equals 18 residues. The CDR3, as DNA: TGTGCCATCCCCCGGGTTGGACAGGGCGTTTATAGCAATCAGCCCCAGCATTTT. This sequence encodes CAIPRVGQGVYSNQPQHF.

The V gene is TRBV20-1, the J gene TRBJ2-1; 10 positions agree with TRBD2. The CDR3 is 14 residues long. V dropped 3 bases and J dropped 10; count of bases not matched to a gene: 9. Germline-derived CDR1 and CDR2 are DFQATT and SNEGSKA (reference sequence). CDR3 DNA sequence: TGCAGTGCTAGTCCGGGACTAGCGAGAAGGGAGCAGTTCTTC. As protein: CSASPGLARREQFF.

CDR3 sequence (DNA): TGTGCCAGTGGCGCGGGGGTTAACTACGAGCAGTACTTC. Translation: CASGAGVNYEQYF. The genes are TRBV19 and TRBJ2-7; 7 nucleotides agree with TRBD2. CDR3 length: 13 residues. Germline CDR1 is LNHDA and CDR2 is SQIVND (reference sequence). V shed 8 bases and J 3 bases; nucleotides not matched to a gene: 7.

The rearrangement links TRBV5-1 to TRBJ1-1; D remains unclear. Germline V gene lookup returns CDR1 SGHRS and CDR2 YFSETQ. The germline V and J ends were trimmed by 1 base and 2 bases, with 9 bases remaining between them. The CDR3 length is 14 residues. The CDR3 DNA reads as TGCGCCAGCAGCTTGTCGTGGGCCAACACTGAAGCTTTCTTT. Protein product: CASSLSWANTEAFF.

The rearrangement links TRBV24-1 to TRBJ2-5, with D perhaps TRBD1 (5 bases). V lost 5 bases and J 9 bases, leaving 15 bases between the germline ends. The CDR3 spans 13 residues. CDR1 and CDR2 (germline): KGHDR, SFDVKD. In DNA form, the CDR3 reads TGTGCCACCAGTGCCGTCGACAGTGGTCCCCAGTACTTC. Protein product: CATSAVDSGPQYF.

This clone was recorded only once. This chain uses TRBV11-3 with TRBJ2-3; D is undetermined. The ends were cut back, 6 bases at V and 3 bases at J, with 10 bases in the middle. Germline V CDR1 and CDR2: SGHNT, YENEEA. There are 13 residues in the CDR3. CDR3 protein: CASSSWATDTQYF. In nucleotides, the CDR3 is TGTGCCAGCAGTTCCTGGGCAACAGATACGCAGTATTTT. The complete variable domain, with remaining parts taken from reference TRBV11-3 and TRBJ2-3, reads EAGVVQSPRYKIIEKKQPVAFWCNPISGHNTLYWYLQNLGQGPELLIRYENEEAVDDSQLPKDRFSAERLKGVDSTLKIQPAELGDSAVYLCASSSWATDTQYFGPGTRLTVL.

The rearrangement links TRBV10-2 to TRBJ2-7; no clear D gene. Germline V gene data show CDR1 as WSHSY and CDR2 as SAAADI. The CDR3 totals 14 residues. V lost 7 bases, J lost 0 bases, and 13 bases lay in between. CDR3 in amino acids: CASTLLSNSYEQYF. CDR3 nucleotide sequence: TGCGCCAGCACCCTACTGTCGAACTCCTACGAGCAGTACTTC.

As DNA, the CDR3 is TGCGCCAGCAGCTTGACAGATTCGAACACTGAAGCTTTCTTT. Encoded protein: CASSLTDSNTEAFF. The rearrangement joins TRBV5-1 to TRBJ1-1, with D unresolved. The length of the CDR3 is 14 residues. The germline V and J ends were trimmed by 1 base and 1 base, with 8 bases remaining between them. The V gene's germline CDR1 is SGHRS and CDR2 YFSETQ.

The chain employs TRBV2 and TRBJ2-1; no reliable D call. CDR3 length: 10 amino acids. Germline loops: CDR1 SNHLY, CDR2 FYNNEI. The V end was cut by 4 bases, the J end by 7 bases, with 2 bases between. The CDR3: CASSANEQFF. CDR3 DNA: TGTGCCAGCAGTGCTAATGAGCAGTTCTTC.

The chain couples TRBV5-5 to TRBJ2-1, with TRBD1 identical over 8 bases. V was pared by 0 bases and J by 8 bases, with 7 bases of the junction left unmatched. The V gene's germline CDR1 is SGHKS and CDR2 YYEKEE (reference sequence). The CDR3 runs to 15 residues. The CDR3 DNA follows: TGTGCCAGCAGCTTGGGGCCAGGGGGCGGGGATGAGCAGTTCTTC. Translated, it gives CASSLGPGGGDEQFF.

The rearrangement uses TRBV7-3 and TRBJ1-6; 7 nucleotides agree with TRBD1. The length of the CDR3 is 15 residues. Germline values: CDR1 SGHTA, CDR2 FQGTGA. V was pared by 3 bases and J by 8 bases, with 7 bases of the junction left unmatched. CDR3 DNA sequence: TGTGCCAGCAGCTTGACTGACAGGGACTATTCACCCCTCCACTTT. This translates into CASSLTDRDYSPLHF.

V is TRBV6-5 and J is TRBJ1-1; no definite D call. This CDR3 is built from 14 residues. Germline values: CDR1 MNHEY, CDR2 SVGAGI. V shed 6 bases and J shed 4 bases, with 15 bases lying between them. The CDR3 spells CASRPVERVTEAFF. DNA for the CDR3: TGTGCCAGCAGGCCGGTGGAGAGGGTCACTGAAGCTTTCTTT.

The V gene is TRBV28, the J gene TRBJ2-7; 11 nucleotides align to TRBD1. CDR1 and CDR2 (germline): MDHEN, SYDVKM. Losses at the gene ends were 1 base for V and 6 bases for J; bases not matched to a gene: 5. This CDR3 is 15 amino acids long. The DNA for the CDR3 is TGTGCCAGCAGTTTATTGGGGGGACAGGGGGTCGAGCAGTACTTC. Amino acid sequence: CASSLLGGQGVEQYF.

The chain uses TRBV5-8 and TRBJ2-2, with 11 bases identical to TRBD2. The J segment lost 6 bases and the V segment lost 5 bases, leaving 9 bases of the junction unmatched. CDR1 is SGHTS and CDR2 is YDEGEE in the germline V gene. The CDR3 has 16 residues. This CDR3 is CASSLMATSGAGELFF. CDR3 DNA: TGTGCCAGCAGTCTCATGGCGACTAGCGGGGCCGGGGAGCTGTTTTTT.